This T cell receptor (beta chain) emerged from a study of OX40 agonist ivuxolimab in advanced cancers. A note on the overall study: The costimulatory receptor OX40 (CD134) was targeted by ivuxolimab, a fully human IgG2 agonistic monoclonal antibody. Partial responses occurred in three dose-escalation patients: two with cutaneous melanoma and one with hepatocellular carcinoma. Among the approximately 50 dose-escalation patients, approximately 20 had hepatocellular carcinoma, around 15 melanoma, 9 renal cell carcinoma and 9 head and neck cancer. The monotherapy dose-escalation portion (N of about 50 patients) of the phase I ivuxolimab trial is reported in the paper. The point of sequencing TCRbeta in the periphery was to test whether ivuxolimab changed TCR sequence diversity and drove clonal T-cell expansion. A male proportion of under 85% and a mean age of 60 years, ranging from 23 to 79, were recorded for the dose-escalation cohort. Intravenous ivuxolimab was administered to patients every 2 weeks at six dose levels: 0.01, 0.1, 0.3, 1.5, 3 and 10 mg/kg. Patients were allowed to have had prior anti-PD-1, anti-PD-L1 or anti-CTLA-4 therapy, and more than 35% of the dose-escalation patients had been treated with checkpoint inhibitors. Study-wide conclusions, independent of this receptor: The antigen specificity of the peripheral T cells that underwent clonal expansion was not determined. Low levels of normalized T-cell clonal expansion were also shown by some nonresponding patients. Clonal expansion of both CD4+ and CD8+ blood T cells was observed from baseline to week 6 at doses 0.1 to 3.0 mg/kg. Partial responders in the 0.1-3.0 mg/kg groups had among the lowest normalized peripheral clonal expansion, especially among CD8+ T cells. After ivuxolimab, more expanded clones were found on average in CD8+ T cells than in CD4+ T cells.

Genomic DNA was isolated from the sorted cells so that the TCRbeta CDR3 region could be sequenced. TCRbeta CDR3 regions were sequenced using the immunoSEQ Assay. TCRdb's version of the immuneACCESS table is confined to in-frame rearrangements and falls short of the full clone set. An unresolved V gene accounts for under half of the shortfall where checked; the remainder is of unknown origin. For this sample the table gives about 64,000 clones, of which approximately 86% were detected only once. 2.8% of the sample is in the top ten clones. Taken from cysteine to phenylalanine, the CDR3 has 14 residues. Of the read, only the CDR3 DNA is kept; its 42 bases are in frame from base 1. Reading the germline V gene (reference sequence) gives CDR1 SEHNR and CDR2 FQNEAQ. A remark on this clone: Its antigen has not been determined. A read error may produce the germline difference seen at one junction end.

The trial excluded patients who had a history of autoimmune disease or who were on systemic immunosuppression. In every dose cohort, peripheral blood was drawn for TCR sequencing at baseline, cycle 4 day 1, and cycle 7 day 1. Samples were obtained from an open-label, multicenter, first-in-human phase I dose-escalation trial of ivuxolimab. Adults with locally advanced or metastatic melanoma, renal cell carcinoma, hepatocellular carcinoma or head and neck squamous cell carcinoma were enrolled in the trial. CD4+ and CD8+ T cells were sorted separately from peripheral blood before TCR sequencing. Source: CD4+ or CD8+ T cells sorted from blood, taken in a trial of the OX40 agonist ivuxolimab. Recombination connected TRBV7-9 to TRBJ1-2; 9 central bases correspond to TRBD1. The clonotype was recovered from an adult with an advanced solid tumor such as melanoma, head and neck, liver or kidney cancer. The CDR3 in this case is CASGFGDRGYGYTF. The DNA reads TGTGCCAGCGGCTTTGGAGACAGGGGGTATGGCTACACCTTC. Full variable domain (CDR3 extended with the reference TRBV7-9 and TRBJ1-2 proteins): DTGVSQNPRHKITKRGQNVTFRCDPISEHNRLYWYRQTLGQGPEFLTYFQNEAQLEKSRLLSDRFSAERPKGSFSTLEIQRTEQGDSAMYLCASGFGDRGYGYTFGSGTRLTVV.